The T cell receptor (beta chain) described here comes from a study of T-cell memory formation after mild COVID-19 (dated by TCRdb to about 2021). Notes on the research overall: Most TCR sequence clusters were specific to one of the two donors. Two young, previously healthy adult volunteers, one female and one male, were included in the cohort. In a couple of donors, T-cell clones that expanded and contracted after mild COVID-19 were tracked by sequencing TCRalpha and TCRbeta repertoires over time. Results and caveats for the whole study, not just this receptor: Contracting CD4+ clones were located mainly in the CM and EM memory subsets, whereas CD8+ clones were found to be enriched in EMRA. Some responding clones were found in pre-infection memory, which suggests that pre-existing cross-reactive memory T cells took part in the SARS-CoV-2 response. From day 15 to 85, contracting clones showed balanced CD4/CD8 phenotypes, whereas a second wave of clones that expanded from day 15 to 37 leaned towards CD4+. The second-wave clones that peaked on day 37 were not confirmed to be SARS-CoV-2 specific. The study covered only two mild cases, and larger cohorts including severe cases with pre-infection samples were considered necessary.

The CDR3 covers 13 residues, taking in both the cysteine and the phenylalanine. Only the CDR3 DNA stays, 39 bases, in frame from base 1. Taken from the germline V gene (reference sequence), the CDR1 and CDR2 loops are LGHDT and YNNKEL. V is pared back by 4 bases and J by 4 bases, with 11 bases lying between the germline termini. As for this clonotype: Its antigen remains undetermined. Per-base quality was not reported, and no clone a single base away is much larger than it.

The data were produced on an Illumina NovaSeq 6000. TCRalpha and TCRbeta cDNA libraries were built by 5'RACE with constant-segment primers, adding sample barcodes and unique molecular identifiers. Trizol reagent was used to extract RNA from every sample. The libraries were amplified in two PCR steps, and the second step added a second sample barcode and Illumina TruSeq adapters. Sequencing of the libraries was done on an Illumina NovaSeq, producing 2 x 150 bp paired-end reads. The paper's data handling went like this. Reads were demultiplexed and collapsed into UMI-guided consensus sequences with migec v1.2.7. Using mixcr v2.1.11, UMI consensuses were aligned to TRA and TRB V and J templates and then assembled into clonotypes. Expanded or contracted clonotypes were those called significant by both edgeR and NoisET, with noise models trained on biological replicates. edgeR calls used a false discovery rate-adjusted p below 0.01 and a log2 fold-change threshold of 1. PCA with hierarchical clustering of max-normalized trajectories of the 1000 most abundant clonotypes was used as exploratory dynamics analysis. Separately sequenced CD4+ and CD8+ repertoires were used to assign the CD4 or CD8 phenotype of responding clones. TCRdb's own reprocessing of the public reads used fastp at Q25 and MiXCR and kept productive beta chains. Every distinct CDR3 protein forms one entry, paired with its most common genes and DNA. In this record, the V and J calls reflect TCRdb's handling and not the investigators' own analysis. The sample includes about 200,000 distinct CDR3 sequences, with over 9.5% observed a single time. Clones ranked in the top ten supply roughly 4% of the sample.

Ficoll-Paque density gradient centrifugation was the method used to isolate PBMCs. The rearranged segments are TRBV3-1 and TRBJ2-7, with the D gene call left open. Sequencing was carried out using PBMCs or a T cell subset sorted from them (not recorded which). The sequence was collected from a man aged 18 to 29 who had mild COVID-19 (a few samples of this study predate the infection). The sample titles of this study are shuffled in the database, so cell type and time point are left out; the donor was told from shared clones. DNA sequence: TGTGCCAGCAGCCCACAGACACTATACGAGCAGTACTTC. The encoded protein is CASSPQTLYEQYF.